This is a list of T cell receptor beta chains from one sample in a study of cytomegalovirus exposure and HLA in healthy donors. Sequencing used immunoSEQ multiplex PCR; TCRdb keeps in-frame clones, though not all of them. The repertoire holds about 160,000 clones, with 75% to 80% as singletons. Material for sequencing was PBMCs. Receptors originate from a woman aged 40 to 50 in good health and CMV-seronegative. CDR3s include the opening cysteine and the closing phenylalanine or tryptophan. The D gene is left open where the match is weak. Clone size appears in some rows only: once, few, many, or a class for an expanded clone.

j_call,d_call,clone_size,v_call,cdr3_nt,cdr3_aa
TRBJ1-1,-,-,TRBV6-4,TGTGCCAGCAGTGATTATCGTCGGGCTTTCTTT,CASSDYRRAFF
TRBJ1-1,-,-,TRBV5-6,TGTGCCAGCAGCTACGGGGTCGGCGTGAACACTGAAGCTTTCTTT,CASSYGVGVNTEAFF
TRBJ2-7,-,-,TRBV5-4,TGTGCCAGCAGCTTCTTCTCTAGCGCCCACGAGCAGTACTTC,CASSFFSSAHEQYF
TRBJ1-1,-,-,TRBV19,TGTGCCAGTACATTCAAAGGGACTCCGAACACTGAAGCTTTCTTT,CASTFKGTPNTEAFF
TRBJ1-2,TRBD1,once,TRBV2,TGTGCCAGCAGGACCGGGACAGGGGACTATGGCTACACCTTC,CASRTGTGDYGYTF
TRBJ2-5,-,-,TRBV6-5,TGTGCCAGCAGTTACGGCGGGGTCCAAGAGACCCAGTACTTC,CASSYGGVQETQYF
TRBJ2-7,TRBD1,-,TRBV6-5,TGTGCCAGCAGTTACTTGGGACAGGGGACCGAGCAGTACTTC,CASSYLGQGTEQYF
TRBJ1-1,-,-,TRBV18,TGTGCCAGCTCACCATCGGTCCAGGGTGGTAACACTGAAGCTTTCTTT,CASSPSVQGGNTEAFF
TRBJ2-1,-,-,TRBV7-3,TGTGCCAGCAGCTTAACTCAAAACAATGAGCAGTTCTTC,CASSLTQNNEQFF
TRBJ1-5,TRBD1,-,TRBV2,TGTGCCAGCAGTTGGGACAGGGTATCGGGGAATCAGCCCCAGCATTTT,CASSWDRVSGNQPQHF
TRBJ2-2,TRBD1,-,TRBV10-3,TGTGCCATCAGTGAAGAGGGGGCGCGTACCGGGGAGCTGTTTTTT,CAISEEGARTGELFF
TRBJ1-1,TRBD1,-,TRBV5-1,TGCGCCAGCGGGGGACAGGGAGGCACTGAAGCTTTCTTT,CASGGQGGTEAFF
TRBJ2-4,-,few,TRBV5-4,TGTGCCAGCAGCTTGGTTGACAGCAAAAACATTCAGTACTTC,CASSLVDSKNIQYF
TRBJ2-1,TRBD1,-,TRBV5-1,TGCGCCAGCAGCTTGGACAGGGGTGTCTACAATGAGCAGTTCTTC,CASSLDRGVYNEQFF
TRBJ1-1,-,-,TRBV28,TGTGCCAGCATACGGGGGAGCTTT,CASIRGSF
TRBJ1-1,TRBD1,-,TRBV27,TGTGCCAGCAGTTGGACAGGGGGCAGTACTGAAGCTTTCTTT,CASSWTGGSTEAFF
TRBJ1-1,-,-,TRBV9,TGTGCCAGCAGCGTAGTTGAGGACACTGAAGCTTTCTTT,CASSVVEDTEAFF
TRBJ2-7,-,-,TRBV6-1,TGTGCCAGCAGTCTACCCTCCGGGGAGCAGTACTTC,CASSLPSGEQYF
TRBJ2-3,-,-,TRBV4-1,TGCGCCAGCAGCCAAGTAGTGTCAGATACGCAGTATTTT,CASSQVVSDTQYF
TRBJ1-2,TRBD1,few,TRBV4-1,TGCGCCAGCAGCCAAGCGGACAGGGCTAACTATGGCTACACCTTC,CASSQADRANYGYTF
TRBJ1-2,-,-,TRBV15,TGTGCCACCAGCAGAGATAGAGATAGCTATGGCTACACCTTC,CATSRDRDSYGYTF
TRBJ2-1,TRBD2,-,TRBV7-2,TGTGCCAGCAGCGCCCAGCGGGGGGGCTGGGATGAGCAGTTCTTC,CASSAQRGGWDEQFF
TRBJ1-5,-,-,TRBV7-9,TGTGCCAGCAGAAAAGACGGGGGGAGCAATCAGCCCCAGCATTTT,CASRKDGGSNQPQHF
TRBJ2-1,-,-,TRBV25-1,TGTGCCAGCAGTGAATATGAGGGTCAGCAGTTCTTC,CASSEYEGQQFF
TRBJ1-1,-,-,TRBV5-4,TGTGCCAGCAGCGGACCCCGGGAGGCACCAGGAGGATTGGCTTTCTTT,CASSGPREAPGGLAFF
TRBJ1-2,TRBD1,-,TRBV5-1,TGCGCCAGCAGCCCCGGACTTGCCAGGGGGCTATATGGCTACACCTTC,CASSPGLARGLYGYTF
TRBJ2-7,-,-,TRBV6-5,TGTGCCAGCAGTTACTCAGGGGACTCTTCCTACGAGCAGTACTTC,CASSYSGDSSYEQYF
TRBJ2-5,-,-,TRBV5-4,TGTGCCAGCAGCTCACAGGGAAGGGAGACCCAGTACTTC,CASSSQGRETQYF
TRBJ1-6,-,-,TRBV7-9,TGTGCCAGCAGCTTAGGGCTAGGGAGGGGATCACCCCTCCACTTT,CASSLGLGRGSPLHF
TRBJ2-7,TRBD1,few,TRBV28,TGTGCCAGCAGGGGACAGGGGGCCATCTACGAGCAGTACTTC,CASRGQGAIYEQYF
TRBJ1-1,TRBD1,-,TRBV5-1,TGCGCCAGCAGCTTGGGGACAGGGGGATTATTAGAAGCTTTCTTT,CASSLGTGGLLEAFF
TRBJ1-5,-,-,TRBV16,TGTGCCAGCAGCCAATCGGAGTACAATCAGCCCCAGCATTTT,CASSQSEYNQPQHF
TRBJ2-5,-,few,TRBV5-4,TGTGCCAGCAGCTTAGGACAGCGACAAGAGACCCAGTACTTC,CASSLGQRQETQYF
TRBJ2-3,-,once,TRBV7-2,TGTGCCAGCAGCTTAAGGGGCAGCACAGATACGCAGTATTTT,CASSLRGSTDTQYF
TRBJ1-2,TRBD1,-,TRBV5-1,TGCGCCAGCAGCCCCTTACTAGGGACAGGGGGCGCCTATGGCTACACCTTC,CASSPLLGTGGAYGYTF
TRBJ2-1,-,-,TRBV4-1,TGCGCCAGCAGCCGAGAAATCTCCAGGGGAGATGAGCAGTTCTTC,CASSREISRGDEQFF
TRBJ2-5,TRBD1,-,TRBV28,TGTGCCAGCAGACGCAGGGACAGCTCTCAAGAGACCCAGTACTTC,CASRRRDSSQETQYF
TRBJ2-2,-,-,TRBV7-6,TGTGCCAGCAACACAGCGAACACCGGGGAGCTGTTTTTT,CASNTANTGELFF
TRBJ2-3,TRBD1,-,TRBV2,TGTGCCAGCAGCGGACAGGGGTTTAGCACAGATACGCAGTATTTT,CASSGQGFSTDTQYF
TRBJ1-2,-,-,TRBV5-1,TGCGCCAGCAGCTTAGGACACCTTGGCCTTGGCTACACCTTC,CASSLGHLGLGYTF
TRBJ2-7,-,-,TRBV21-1,TGTGCCAGCAGCAAAGACCCGGGGAGGAACGAGCAGTACTTC,CASSKDPGRNEQYF
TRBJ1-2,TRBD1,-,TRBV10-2,TGCGCCAGCAGTGAGACAGGGGATGGCTACACCTTC,CASSETGDGYTF
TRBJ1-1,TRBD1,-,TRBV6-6,TGTGCCAGCAGTACTGCAGGGGGTAACACTGAAGCTTTCTTT,CASSTAGGNTEAFF
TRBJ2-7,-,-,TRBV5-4,TGTGCCGGCAGCTTGGAGGGACATAACACCTACGAGCAGTACTTC,CAGSLEGHNTYEQYF
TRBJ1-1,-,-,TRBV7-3,TGTGCCAGCAGCTTAAGGGATACAGGGACTGAAGCTTTCTTT,CASSLRDTGTEAFF
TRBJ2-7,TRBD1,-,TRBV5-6,TGTGCCAGCAGCTGGGCGACAGGGTCCAGCGAGCAGTACTTC,CASSWATGSSEQYF
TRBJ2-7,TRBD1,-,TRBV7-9,TGTGCCAGCAGCCCAGGACAGGGGATCGTCTACGAGCAGTACTTC,CASSPGQGIVYEQYF
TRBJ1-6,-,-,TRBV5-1,TGCGCCAGCAGCTTGGGTCGCTCCTATAATTCACCCCTCCACTTT,CASSLGRSYNSPLHF
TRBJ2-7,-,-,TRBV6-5,TGTGCCAGCAGTTACGGAGGGGGGGTATCTGGCGAGCAGTACTTC,CASSYGGGVSGEQYF
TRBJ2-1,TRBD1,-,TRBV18,TGTGCCAGCTCACCATCCGGGGACAGGGTCAATGAGCAGTTCTTC,CASSPSGDRVNEQFF
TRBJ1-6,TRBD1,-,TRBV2,TGTGCCAGCGGGACAGGGGGTAATTCACCCCTCCACTTT,CASGTGGNSPLHF